The 9 T cell receptor beta chains below all came from one sample that was sequenced in a study of cytomegalovirus exposure and HLA in healthy donors. The PCR used 60 Vbeta and 13 Jbeta primers. This table comes from immunoSEQ multiplex PCR, and its TCRdb copy is limited to in-frame clones, with some not included. The table has approximately 180,000 clones, more than 75% seen once. Sequenced sample: PBMCs. All receptors come from a woman under 30 in good health and CMV-seronegative.

This sequence joins TRBV7-2 and TRBJ1-5; D perhaps matches TRBD1 (6 bases). The V gene's germline CDR1 is SGHTA and CDR2 FQGNSA. Trimming took 10 bases from V and 4 from J, leaving 14 bases between them. CDR3 size: 13 residues. Here the CDR3 reads CATRGGQNQPQHF. CDR3 DNA sequence: TGTGCCACCCGAGGTGGACAGAATCAGCCCCAGCATTTT.

The chain has TRBV27 and TRBJ1-5; 11 bases line up with TRBD1. After removal of 0 bases from V and 6 bases from J, the junction contained 4 bases not matched to a gene. The CDR3 is 16 amino acids. Per the germline V gene, CDR1 is MNHEY and CDR2 is SMNVEV (reference sequence). CDR3 nucleotide sequence: TGTGCCAGCAGTTTATCGGGACAGGGGGTGCGTCAGCCCCAGCATTTT. It translates to CASSLSGQGVRQPQHF.

V is TRBV6-5 and J is TRBJ1-1; D remains ambiguous. Deletions cut 0 bases from V and 1 base from J, with 6 bases between. Germline CDR1 reads MNHEY; CDR2 reads SVGAGI. This CDR3 is 14 amino acids long. CDR3 amino acids: CASSYSHSNTEAFF. DNA of the CDR3: TGTGCCAGCAGTTACTCCCACTCGAACACTGAAGCTTTCTTT.

The J gene is TRBJ1-1, the V gene TRBV5-1, with a possible D match to TRBD1 (6 bases). The V and J ends lost 4 bases and 1 base respectively, with 20 bases between them. The CDR3 extends over 17 amino acids. Looked up from germline, CDR1 is SGHRS and CDR2 is YFSETQ. The CDR3 region has the DNA TGCGCCAGCAGCCCACTCGGGGGGGCATGGGCGAACACTGAAGCTTTCTTT. Amino acids: CASSPLGGAWANTEAFF.

This sequence joins TRBV7-9 and TRBJ1-1, with D maybe TRBD1 (5 bases). Germline CDR1 and CDR2: SEHNR and FQNEAQ (reference sequence). This CDR3 contains 13 residues. Trimming removed 3 bases at V and 4 bases at J, with 9 bases between. The CDR3: CASSFRDFTEAFF. CDR3 nucleotide sequence: TGTGCCAGCAGCTTCAGGGACTTCACTGAAGCTTTCTTT.

The chain combines TRBV19 with TRBJ2-6, with 8 bases lining up with TRBD2. Germline loops: CDR1 LNHDA, CDR2 SQIVND (reference sequence). This CDR3 is built from 19 residues. Trimming cost V 5 bases and J 0 bases; bases outside gene matches: 12. DNA for the CDR3: TGTGCCAGTAGTCCCCGCGGGGGGCTAATTTACTCTGGGGCCAACGTCCTGACTTTC. It yields the protein CASSPRGGLIYSGANVLTF.

The chain is built from TRBV4-2 and TRBJ2-2, with TRBD1 matching 7 bases. V trimming: 4 bases; J trimming: 1 base; junction bases outside the gene matches: 6. This CDR3 spans 16 amino acids. Germline V gene lookup returns CDR1 LGHNA and CDR2 YNFKEQ. This CDR3 reads CASSRETGQNTGELFF. The CDR3 DNA sequence: TGTGCCAGCAGCCGGGAGACAGGGCAGAACACCGGGGAGCTGTTTTTT.

This chain connects TRBV11-2 to TRBJ1-4, with D uncertain. CDR3 length: 15 residues. Germline CDR1 SGHAT, CDR2 FQNNGV. With 1 base removed from V and 0 bases from J, the gap between germline ends came to 6 bases. CDR3 sequence: CASSLAQTTNEKLFF. The CDR3 region has the DNA TGTGCCAGCAGCTTAGCGCAGACAACTAATGAAAAACTGTTTTTT.

The chain has TRBV6-1 and TRBJ1-1, with 10 bases matching TRBD1. The CDR3 length is 13 residues. Germline CDR1 reads MNHNS; CDR2 reads SASEGT. V was pared by 6 bases and J by 8 bases, with 6 bases of the junction left unmatched. Here the CDR3 reads CASRGTGAGEAFF. The CDR3 DNA follows: TGTGCCAGCAGGGGGACAGGGGCGGGAGAAGCTTTCTTT.